This T cell receptor (beta chain) was captured in a study of OX40 agonist ivuxolimab in advanced cancers. Study summary: Ivuxolimab, which patients received intravenously every 2 weeks, was dosed at 0.01 to 10 mg/kg. Among those enrolled, mean age was approximately 60 years (range roughly 23 to 85) and 75% to 90% were male.

Patients were excluded for autoimmune disease history or systemic immunosuppression. Only in-frame clones appear in the TCRdb table, and some are missing; sequencing was by immunoSEQ multiplex PCR. The table shows about 77,000 clones, with roughly 85% occurring only once. The CDR3 is 12 amino acids. Germline V lookup: CDR1 MNHEY, CDR2 SVGAGI. J was trimmed by 4 bases and V by 6 bases; bases with no gene match: 2. The receptor was isolated from an adult with an advanced solid tumor such as melanoma, head and neck, liver or kidney cancer. The starting material was CD4+ or CD8+ T cells sorted from blood, obtained in a trial of the OX40 agonist ivuxolimab. J is TRBJ2-7 and V is TRBV6-5; TRBD1 matches 8 bases. DNA for the CDR3: TGTGCCAGCAGCAGACAGGGGTACGAGCAGTACTTC. It translates to CASSRQGYEQYF.